This TCR beta chain was profiled in a study of blood T cell repertoires in COVID-19 (dated by TCRdb to 2019 to 2021). Some background on the complete study: Collaborator samples came from the United States, Italy and Spain and covered acute and convalescent phases of COVID-19. The prospective study material was composed of cDNA or gDNA derived from T cells, B-cell-depleted T cells, or PBMCs. Subjects who had been exposed to COVID-19, were actively infected with it, or had recovered from it provided the deeply sampled blood TCRbeta repertoires that made up the dataset. The repertoires were released in a freely available public database meant as a resource for research on the immune response to SARS-CoV-2. The samples were drawn from two sources: the first 160 participants of the ongoing ImmuneRACE study, and 1,200 or so subjects contributed by 6 global collaborators. Nearly every sample came with metadata listing a de-identified subject ID, COVID-19 status, age in years and sex. HLA class I and class II types, where available, came from metadata supplied by the sample provider rather than from assay-based typing. What the authors observed across the whole study: The amount of clinical and demographic metadata varied by source and participant and was provided uncurated.

TCRbeta CDR3 regions were amplified from genomic DNA by means of the immunoSEQ Assay, a bias-controlled multiplex PCR. The original methods were these. Within the assay, amplification of reference gene primers was used to estimate how many nucleated cells each sample contained. To quantify the absolute abundance of each unique TCRbeta CDR3 rearrangement, sequence reads were collapsed and filtered. Productive Simpson clonality was computed per sample as the square root of Simpson's diversity index over productive rearrangements. TCRdb mirrors the immuneACCESS table, restricted to in-frame sequences. Some clones are absent from its copies; in checked studies, under half trace to an unresolved V gene, and the reason for the others is unknown. The V and J calls and clone size come from that table; D and trimming were worked out from the DNA. This sample has about 280,000 clones in its table, and 85% of those were observed once. Roughly 15% of the sample is taken by the ten largest.

Spanning cysteine to phenylalanine, the CDR3 consists of 15 amino acids. Kept here is only the CDR3 DNA, which spans 45 bases and is read in frame from base 1. The germline V gene gives CDR1 as MDHEN and CDR2 as SYDVKM. V loses 2 bases at its end and J loses 5 bases; junction bases beyond the gene matches: 6. Collaborating institutions collected whole blood in K2EDTA tubes following their own protocols. For TCRbeta analysis, collaborator samples were shipped as frozen whole blood, as isolated PBMCs, or as DNA extracted from either sample type. As regards this clone: Its antigen is currently not known. There are no base qualities to consult, and no much larger clone falls within one base.

The chain is encoded by TRBV28 joined to TRBJ2-3, with 8 bases aligning to TRBD2. The sequence was obtained from a human donor in a cohort sampled during active COVID-19. The sequenced sample consisted of peripheral blood. The CDR3 region reads CASSLTAGVGDTQYF. DNA sequence: TGTGCCAGCAGTTTAACAGCGGGAGTGGGAGATACGCAGTATTTT.